The 24 T cell receptor beta chains below all came from one sample that was sequenced in a study of Ad26.COV2.S vaccination and SARS-CoV-2 variants. The treatment was: approximately 18 received Ad26.COV2.S at low or high dose, single or two shots; a few received placebo; per-sample allocation not given. Sampling was done on day 63 after the first vaccine or placebo injection. Here immunoSEQ multiplex PCR was the method, and the copy in TCRdb shows in-frame clones only, minus some. This sample has 300,000 to 350,000 clones, with around 90% found just once. This specimen consisted of peripheral blood, obtained in a trial of Ad26.COV2.S vaccine versus placebo. Receptors were obtained from a person between 18 and 65 years old who received the Ad26.COV2.S COVID-19 vaccine or a placebo.

The chain links TRBV7-9 to TRBJ1-2; a weak D match, TRBD1 (6 bases). The germline gives CDR1 SEHNR, CDR2 FQNEAQ (reference sequence). The CDR3 is made up of 15 amino acids. V was pared by 5 bases and J by 2 bases, with 15 bases between. The CDR3: CASSPPLGGNYGYTF. DNA for the CDR3: TGTGCCAGCAGCCCCCCCTTAGGGGGAAACTATGGCTACACCTTC.

This clone was seen a single time. The chain couples TRBV30 to TRBJ1-5; D possibly corresponds to TRBD1 (5 bases). The CDR3 consists of 11 residues. Trimming pared 4 bases from V and 9 bases from J, leaving 10 bases between. Germline V gene lookup returns CDR1 GTSNPN and CDR2 SVGIG (reference sequence). CDR3 nucleotides: TGTGCCTGGAAAGGGGACGGGCCCCAGCATTTT. Translation gives CAWKGDGPQHF.

This chain joins TRBV7-2 and TRBJ1-2, with a possible D match to TRBD1 (6 bases). The V and J ends lost 3 bases and 2 bases respectively, with 19 bases between them. The CDR3 consists of 17 residues. From germline, CDR1 is SGHTA and CDR2 FQGNSA. The CDR3 here is CASSFEGGGVVNYGYTF. The CDR3 DNA follows: TGTGCCAGCAGCTTCGAAGGGGGGGGAGTAGTGAACTATGGCTACACCTTC.

This chain uses TRBV29-1 with TRBJ2-5; 14 nucleotides agree with TRBD2. Germline lookup yields CDR1 SQVTM and CDR2 ANQGSEA. The CDR3 has 14 amino acids. V lost 7 bases and J lost 4; bases outside the gene matches: 5. The CDR3 sequence: CSELTSGRGETQYF. The CDR3 DNA reads as TGCAGCGAGTTGACTAGCGGGAGGGGAGAGACCCAGTACTTC.

The chain couples TRBV2 to TRBJ1-1; 11 positions match TRBD1. This CDR3 is built from 16 residues. Per the germline V gene, CDR1 is SNHLY and CDR2 is FYNNEI. V lost 5 bases to trimming and J lost 1 base; unmatched junction nucleotides: 6. CDR3 DNA: TGTGCCAGCAGTAAGGACAGGGGGCTTAGGAACACTGAAGCTTTCTTT. Protein product: CASSKDRGLRNTEAFF.

The rearrangement links TRBV11-2 to TRBJ2-3; TRBD2 aligns across 10 bases. V trimming: 5 bases; J trimming: 5 bases; junction bases outside the gene matches: 16. The CDR3 consists of 18 residues. Looked up from germline, CDR1 is SGHAT and CDR2 is FQNNGV. DNA for the CDR3: TGTGCCAGCAGCCCGACCTTCGCAGCGGGAGGGCCCAGAGATACGCAGTATTTT. Amino acids: CASSPTFAAGGPRDTQYF.

V and J are TRBV12-2 and TRBJ2-6; the D call TRBD2 from the table was never checked on the DNA. TRBV12-2 is a pseudogene segment. This CDR3 is built from 15 residues. The CDR3 region is CASRFLASWANVLTF. CDR3 sequence (DNA): TGTGCAAGTCGCTTCCTTGCAAGCTGGGCCAACGTCCTGACTTTC.

The rearrangement joins TRBV18 to TRBJ1-3; D is unclear. CDR1 and CDR2 (germline): KGHSH, LQKENI. Trimming cost V 3 bases and J 4 bases, with 10 bases left between them. The CDR3 has 14 amino acids. The CDR3 DNA reads as TGTGCCAGCTCACCGGTGGGAGAAGGAAACACCATATATTTT. Translation: CASSPVGEGNTIYF.

This chain connects TRBV12-3 or TRBV12-4 to TRBJ2-1; no clear D gene. CDR3 length equals 13 residues. Trimming took 7 bases from V and 2 from J, leaving 9 bases between them. The CDR3 reads CASTLGTYNEQFF. Written as DNA, the CDR3 is TGTGCCAGCACCCTAGGCACCTACAATGAGCAGTTCTTC.

CDR3: CASSPDRANEKLFF. In nucleotides, the CDR3 is TGTGCCAGCTCACCAGACAGGGCAAATGAAAAACTGTTTTTT. The chain joins TRBV18 to TRBJ1-4; 7 bases are shared with TRBD1. Germline CDR1 is KGHSH and CDR2 is LQKENI. This CDR3 contains 14 residues. The trim removed 2 bases at V and 5 bases at J, leaving 2 bases unmatched.

This clone was seen only once. The chain couples TRBV20-1 to TRBJ2-7; D gene unclear. Germline V gives CDR1 DFQATT, CDR2 SNEGSKA (reference sequence). The CDR3 covers 11 residues. Trimming shortened V by 3 bases and J by 3 bases, and 6 bases separated the two germline ends. CDR3 sequence reads: CSASVGYEQYV. In DNA, the CDR3 is TGCAGTGCTAGTGTAGGCTACGAGCAGTACGTC.

The chain is built from TRBV18 and TRBJ1-2; 9 nucleotides agree with TRBD1. The V and J ends lost 4 bases and 8 bases, in that order; junction bases with no gene match: 11. Germline V gives CDR1 KGHSH, CDR2 LQKENI. This CDR3 region has 15 residues. The CDR3 here is CASSLATTGGEGYTF. The CDR3 nucleotides are TGTGCCAGCTCACTGGCAACCACAGGGGGCGAAGGCTACACCTTC.

The chain recombines TRBV28 with TRBJ2-1, with 9 bases aligning to TRBD2. Germline loops: CDR1 MDHEN, CDR2 SYDVKM. There are 18 residues in the CDR3. With V trimmed by 2 bases and J by 4 bases, 12 bases remained unmatched. The CDR3 DNA reads as TGTGCCAGCAGTTTAGAGATGGCTAGCGGGATAGGGTACAATGAGCAGTTCTTC. Protein sequence: CASSLEMASGIGYNEQFF.

This rearrangement joins TRBV9 to TRBJ1-5; D uncertain. V lost 0 bases and J 2 bases, leaving 6 bases between the germline ends. Germline V CDR1 and CDR2: SGDLS, YYNGEE. This CDR3 comprises 14 residues. CDR3 amino acids: CASSVGEGNQPQHF. Written as DNA, the CDR3 is TGTGCCAGCAGCGTAGGGGAGGGCAATCAGCCCCAGCATTTT.

CDR3 coding DNA: TGTGCCAGCAGCTTGTCAGATACGCAGTATTTT. Protein: CASSLSDTQYF. The rearrangement uses TRBV5-6 and TRBJ2-3; D not resolved. CDR1 and CDR2 (germline): SGHDT, YYEEEE. The CDR3 has 11 residues. V lost 1 base, J lost 4 bases, and 1 base lay in between.

This chain connects TRBV11-3 to TRBJ1-3; no reliable D call. V shed 3 bases and J shed 1 base, with 10 bases lying between them. This CDR3 comprises 15 residues. From germline, CDR1 is SGHNT and CDR2 YENEEA. CDR3 sequence (DNA): TGTGCCAGCAGCTTCGGTATAGGGTCTGGAAACACCATATATTTT. Protein sequence: CASSFGIGSGNTIYF.

The gene calls are TRBV11-2 and TRBJ2-1; D possibly corresponds to TRBD2 (5 bases). V gave up 1 base and J gave up 5 bases, with 9 bases separating them. This CDR3 is 14 amino acids long. From germline, CDR1 is SGHAT and CDR2 FQNNGV. The CDR3 nucleotides read TGTGCCAGCAGCTTAGTAGCTAGCCACAATGAGCAGTTCTTC. It specifies CASSLVASHNEQFF.

J is TRBJ1-1 and V is TRBV5-4; D gene ambiguous. The germline V gene has CDR1 SGHNT and CDR2 YYREEE (reference sequence). This CDR3 has 17 amino acids. Trimming stripped 0 bases from V and 0 bases from J, with 15 bases between. The CDR3 DNA reads as TGTGCCAGCAGCTTGGGGACTATTTACCCTATGAACACTGAAGCTTTCTTT. Its protein product is CASSLGTIYPMNTEAFF. The whole variable domain, filled in from reference TRBV5-4 and TRBJ1-1, reads ETGVTQSPTHLIKTRGQQVTLRCSSQSGHNTVSWYQQALGQGPQFIFQYYREEENGRGNFPPRFSGLQFPNYSSELNVNALELDDSALYLCASSLGTIYPMNTEAFFGQGTRLTVV.

The V and J genes are TRBV13 and TRBJ1-2; the D is unclear. The CDR3 extends over 15 amino acids. The germline V and J ends were trimmed by 0 bases and 0 bases, with 8 bases remaining between them. The V gene's germline CDR1 is PRHDT and CDR2 FYEKMQ (reference sequence). The CDR3 loop is CASSLGAVANYGYTF. For the CDR3, the DNA is TGTGCCAGCAGCTTAGGGGCAGTAGCTAACTATGGCTACACCTTC.

This clone was counted once. V usage is TRBV9 and J usage is TRBJ2-3, with D hard to call. The V gene lost 4 bases and the J gene lost 0 bases, with 6 bases spanning the gap. Germline CDR1 is SGDLS and CDR2 is YYNGEE. The CDR3 length is 13 residues. CDR3 residues: CASSRVSTDTQYF. Written as DNA, the CDR3 is TGTGCCAGCAGCAGAGTCAGCACAGATACGCAGTATTTT.

The V gene is TRBV29-1, the J gene TRBJ1-5, with D uncertain. This CDR3 is built from 13 residues. The V end was cut by 4 bases, the J end by 5 bases, with 12 bases between. Germline CDR1 is SQVTM and CDR2 is ANQGSEA. CDR3: CSVAGGVYQPQHF. CDR3 bases: TGCAGCGTTGCTGGCGGGGTTTATCAGCCCCAGCATTTT.

The CDR3 DNA sequence: TGTGCCAGCACCTGGGCGGGAGGGCCGGAAGGGAATGAGCAGTTCTTC. Protein: CASTWAGGPEGNEQFF. This sequence joins TRBV27 and TRBJ2-1, with 9 bases lining up with TRBD2. Germline V gene lookup returns CDR1 MNHEY and CDR2 SMNVEV (reference sequence). This CDR3 contains 16 residues. J lost 7 bases, V lost 7 bases, and 14 bases had no gene match.

The rearrangement uses TRBV2 and TRBJ2-7, with D possibly being TRBD1 or TRBD2 (5 bases each). CDR1 is SNHLY and CDR2 is FYNNEI in the germline V gene. This CDR3 has 14 amino acids. The CDR3 sequence: CASGGRASSSEQYV. The CDR3 bases are TGTGCCAGCGGGGGTAGGGCCAGCTCCTCCGAGCAGTACGTC.

This clone has more than one count but fewer than ten. As DNA, the CDR3 is TGTGCCAGCAGTTCGGGACAGGGGATAGGAACAGATACGCAGTATTTT. The encoded protein is CASSSGQGIGTDTQYF. V is TRBV7-7 and J is TRBJ2-3; 10 positions match TRBD1. V shed 6 bases and J 3 bases; nucleotides not matched to a gene: 9. Germline V gene sequence: CDR1 SSHAT, CDR2 FNYEAQ (reference sequence). The CDR3 is 16 residues long. The variable domain in full, completed from reference TRBV7-7 and TRBJ2-3, reads GAGVSQSPRYKVTKRGQDVTLRCDPISSHATLYWYQQALGQGPEFLTYFNYEAQPDKSGLPSDRFSAERPEGSISTLTIQRTEQRDSAMYRCASSSGQGIGTDTQYFGPGTRLTVL.